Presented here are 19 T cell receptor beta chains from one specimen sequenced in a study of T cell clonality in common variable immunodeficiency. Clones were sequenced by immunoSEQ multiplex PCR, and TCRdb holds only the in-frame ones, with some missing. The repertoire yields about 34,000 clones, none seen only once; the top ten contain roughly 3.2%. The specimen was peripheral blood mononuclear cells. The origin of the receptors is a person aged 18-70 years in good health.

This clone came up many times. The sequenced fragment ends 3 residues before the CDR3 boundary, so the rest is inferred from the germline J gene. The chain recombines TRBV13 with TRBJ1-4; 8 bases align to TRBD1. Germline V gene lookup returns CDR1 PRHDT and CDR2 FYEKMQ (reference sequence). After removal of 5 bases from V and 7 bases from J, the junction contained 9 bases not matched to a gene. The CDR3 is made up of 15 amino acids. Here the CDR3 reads CASSAPGQGGEKLFF. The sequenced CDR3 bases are TGTGCCAGCAGCGCACCCGGACAGGGAGGTGAAAAA.

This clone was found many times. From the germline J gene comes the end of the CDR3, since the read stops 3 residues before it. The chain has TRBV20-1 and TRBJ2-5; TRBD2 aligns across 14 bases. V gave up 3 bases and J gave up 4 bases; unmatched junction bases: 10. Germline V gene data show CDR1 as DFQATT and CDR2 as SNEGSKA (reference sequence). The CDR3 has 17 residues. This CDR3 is CSARGGTSGSSIETQYF. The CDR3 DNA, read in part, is TGCAGTGCTAGGGGGGGGACTAGCGGGAGTTCGATAGAGACC.

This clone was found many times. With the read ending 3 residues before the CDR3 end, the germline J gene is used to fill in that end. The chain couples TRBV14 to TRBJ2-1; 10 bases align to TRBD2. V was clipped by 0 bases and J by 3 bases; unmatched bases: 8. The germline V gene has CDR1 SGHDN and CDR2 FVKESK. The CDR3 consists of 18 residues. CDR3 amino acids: CASSQDPLTSGIYNEQFF. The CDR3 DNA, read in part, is TGTGCCAGCAGCCAAGACCCTTTAACTAGCGGGATCTACAATGAG. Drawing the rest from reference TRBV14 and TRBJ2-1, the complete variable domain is EAGVTQFPSHSVIEKGQTVTLRCDPISGHDNLYWYRRVMGKEIKFLLHFVKESKQDESGMPNNRFLAERTGGTYSTLKVQPAELEDSGVYFCASSQDPLTSGIYNEQFFGPGTRLTVL.

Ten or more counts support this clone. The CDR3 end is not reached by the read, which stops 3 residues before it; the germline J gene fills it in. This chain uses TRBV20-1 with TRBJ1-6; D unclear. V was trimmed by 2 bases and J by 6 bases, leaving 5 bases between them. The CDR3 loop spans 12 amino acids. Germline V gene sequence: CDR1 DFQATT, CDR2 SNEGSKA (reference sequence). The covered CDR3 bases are TGCAGTGCTAGACTCTCTAATTCACCC. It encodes CSARLSNSP. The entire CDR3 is CSARLSNSPLHF.

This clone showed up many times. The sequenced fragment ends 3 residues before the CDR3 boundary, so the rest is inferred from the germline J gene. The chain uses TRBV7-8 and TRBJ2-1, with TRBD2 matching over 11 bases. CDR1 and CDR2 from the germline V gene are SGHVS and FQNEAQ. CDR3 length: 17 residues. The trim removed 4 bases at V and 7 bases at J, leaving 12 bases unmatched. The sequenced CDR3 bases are TGTGCCAGCAGCTCAACCCAGGTAGCGGGAGGGCATAATGAG. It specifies CASSSTQVAGGHNE. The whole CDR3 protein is CASSSTQVAGGHNEQFF.

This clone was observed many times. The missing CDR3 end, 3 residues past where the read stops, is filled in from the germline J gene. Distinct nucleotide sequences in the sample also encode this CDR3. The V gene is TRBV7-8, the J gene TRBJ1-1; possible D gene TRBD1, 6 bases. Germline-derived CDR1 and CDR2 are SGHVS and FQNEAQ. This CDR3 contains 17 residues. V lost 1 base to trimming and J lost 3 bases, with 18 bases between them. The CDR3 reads CASSLVRGRGSDTEAFF. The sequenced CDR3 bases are TGTGCCAGCAGCTTAGTAAGGGGCAGGGGTTCGGACACTGAA.

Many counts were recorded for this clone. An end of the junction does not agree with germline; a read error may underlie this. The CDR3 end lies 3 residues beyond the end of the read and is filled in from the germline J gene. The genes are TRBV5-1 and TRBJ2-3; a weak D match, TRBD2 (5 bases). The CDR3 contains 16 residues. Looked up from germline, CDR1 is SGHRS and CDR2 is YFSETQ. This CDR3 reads CSSSLSDNAAGDTQYF. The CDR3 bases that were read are TGCTCCAGCAGCTTGAGTGACAATGCGGCGGGAGATACG.

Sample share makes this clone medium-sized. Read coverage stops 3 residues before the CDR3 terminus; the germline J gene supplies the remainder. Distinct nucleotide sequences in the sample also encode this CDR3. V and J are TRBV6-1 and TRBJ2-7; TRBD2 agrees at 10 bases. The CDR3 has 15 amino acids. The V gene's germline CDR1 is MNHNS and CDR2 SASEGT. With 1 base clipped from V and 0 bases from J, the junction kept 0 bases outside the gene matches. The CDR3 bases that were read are TGTGCCAGCAGTGAAGGGACTAGCGGCTCCTACGAG. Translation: CASSEGTSGSYE. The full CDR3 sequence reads CASSEGTSGSYEQYF.

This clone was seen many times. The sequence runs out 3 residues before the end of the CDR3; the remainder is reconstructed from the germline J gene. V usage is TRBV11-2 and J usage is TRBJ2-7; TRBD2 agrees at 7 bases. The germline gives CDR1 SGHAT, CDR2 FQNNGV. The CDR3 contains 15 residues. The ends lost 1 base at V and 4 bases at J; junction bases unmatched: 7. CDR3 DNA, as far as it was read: TGTGCCAGCAGCTTAGTAGGGACTACCCCGTACGAG. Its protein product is CASSLVGTTPYE. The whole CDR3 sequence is CASSLVGTTPYEQYF.

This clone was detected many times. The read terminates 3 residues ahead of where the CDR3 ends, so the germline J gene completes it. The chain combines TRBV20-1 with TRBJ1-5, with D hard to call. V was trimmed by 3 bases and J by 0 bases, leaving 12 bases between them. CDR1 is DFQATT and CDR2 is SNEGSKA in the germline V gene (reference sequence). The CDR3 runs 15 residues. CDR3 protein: CSARPNEHSNQPQHF. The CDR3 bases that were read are TGCAGTGCTAGGCCCAACGAGCATAGCAATCAGCCC.

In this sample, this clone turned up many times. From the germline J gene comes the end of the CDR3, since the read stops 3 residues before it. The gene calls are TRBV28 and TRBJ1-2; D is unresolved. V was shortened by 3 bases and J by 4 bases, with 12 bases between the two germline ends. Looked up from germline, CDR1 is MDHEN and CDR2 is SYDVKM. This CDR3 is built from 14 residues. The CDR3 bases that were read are TGTGCCAGCAGTTTCCCAGGTTTTAGCTATGGC. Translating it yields CASSFPGFSYG. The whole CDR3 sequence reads CASSFPGFSYGYTF.

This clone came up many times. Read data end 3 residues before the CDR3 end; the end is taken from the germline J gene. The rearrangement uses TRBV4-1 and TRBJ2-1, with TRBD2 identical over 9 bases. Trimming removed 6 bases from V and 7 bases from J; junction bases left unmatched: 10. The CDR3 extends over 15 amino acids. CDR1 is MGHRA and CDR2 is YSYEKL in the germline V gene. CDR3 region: CASSQGLADGNEQFF. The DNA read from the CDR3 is TGCGCCAGCAGTCAGGGACTAGCCGACGGAAATGAG.

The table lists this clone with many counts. The CDR3 bases that were read are TGCGCCAGCAGCTTGATGGAAGGGGGCCGAAGAAGCAATCAGCCC. It is translated as CASSLMEGGRRSNQP. The whole CDR3 is CASSLMEGGRRSNQPQHF. The chain recombines TRBV5-1 with TRBJ1-5; 7 bases map to TRBD1. The read ends 3 residues before the CDR3 terminus; that terminus is restored from the germline J gene. Germline V CDR1 and CDR2: SGHRS, YFSETQ. V lost 1 base and J lost 1; bases outside the gene matches: 11. The length of the CDR3 is 18 residues.

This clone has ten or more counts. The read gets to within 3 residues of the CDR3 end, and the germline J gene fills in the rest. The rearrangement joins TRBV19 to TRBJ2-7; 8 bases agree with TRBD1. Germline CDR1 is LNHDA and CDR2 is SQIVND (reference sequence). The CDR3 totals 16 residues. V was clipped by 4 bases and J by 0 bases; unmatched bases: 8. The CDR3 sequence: CASSTVAGQGSYEQYF. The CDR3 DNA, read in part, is TGTGCCAGTAGTACAGTTGCAGGACAGGGCTCCTACGAG.

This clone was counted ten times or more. The CDR3 loop reads CASSQAGYFNEQYF. The covered CDR3 bases are TGTGCCAGCAGCCAAGCAGGGTACTTTAACGAG. The chain employs TRBV3-1 (or the pseudogene TRBV3-2) and TRBJ2-7, with a weak D call TRBD1 (5 bases). The read terminates 3 residues before the CDR3 end, so the remaining end is supplied by the germline J gene. The CDR3 is 14 amino acids. Trimming removed 1 base from V and 5 bases from J, with 12 bases in between. CDR1 is LGHDT, CDR2 YNNKEL, per germline (reference sequence).

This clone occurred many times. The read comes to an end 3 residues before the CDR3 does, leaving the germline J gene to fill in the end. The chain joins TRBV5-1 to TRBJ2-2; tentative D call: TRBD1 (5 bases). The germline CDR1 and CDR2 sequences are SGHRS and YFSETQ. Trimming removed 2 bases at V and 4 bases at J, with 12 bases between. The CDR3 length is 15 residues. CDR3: CASSFAGSATGELFF. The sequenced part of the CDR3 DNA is TGCGCCAGCAGCTTTGCAGGGTCCGCCACCGGGGAG.

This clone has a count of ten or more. The CDR3 here is CASSGTSGNTNEQFF. The CDR3 bases that were read are TGTGCCAGCAGTGGGACTAGCGGGAACACCAATGAG. The chain combines TRBV7-2 with TRBJ2-1; 13 bases agree with TRBD2. The read finishes 3 residues shy of the CDR3 end, and the germline J gene is used to complete it. The V segment lost 6 bases and the J segment 6 bases; nucleotides outside the gene matches: 5. The germline V gene encodes CDR1 SGHTA and CDR2 FQGNSA. The CDR3 spans 15 residues. The entire variable domain, with the rest obtained from reference TRBV7-2 and TRBJ2-1, is as follows: GAGVSQSPSNKVTEKGKDVELRCDPISGHTALYWYRQSLGQGLEFLIYFQGNSAPDKSGLPSDRFSAERTGGSVSTLTIQRTQQEDSAVYLCASSGTSGNTNEQFFGPGTRLTVL.

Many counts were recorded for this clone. The CDR3 DNA, read in part, is TGCGCCAGCAGCTCGCCGGTACAGGGTAATGAAAAA. This encodes CASSSPVQGNEK. The CDR3 as a whole reads CASSSPVQGNEKLFF. The chain has TRBV5-1 and TRBJ1-4; D may be TRBD1 (6 bases). The read terminates 3 residues before the CDR3 end, so the remaining end is supplied by the germline J gene. This CDR3 has 15 residues. V was cut by 3 bases and J by 4 bases, with 13 bases left in between. CDR1 and CDR2 from the germline V gene are SGHRS and YFSETQ.

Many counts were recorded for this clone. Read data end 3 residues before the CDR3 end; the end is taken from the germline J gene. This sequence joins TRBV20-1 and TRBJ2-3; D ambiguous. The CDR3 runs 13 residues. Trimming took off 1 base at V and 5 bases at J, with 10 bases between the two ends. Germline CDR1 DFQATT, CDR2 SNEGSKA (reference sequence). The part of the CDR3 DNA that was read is TGCAGTGCTAGAGGGGTCAGCGTAGATACG. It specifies CSARGVSVDT. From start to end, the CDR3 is CSARGVSVDTQYF.